There are many counts of the clone carrying this T cell receptor (beta chain). RNA transcripts served as the template for amplifying TCR beta CDR3 regions. HTBI primers were the set used in a first-round RT-PCR of the TCR CDR3. TCRdb recomputed calls from the multiplex PCR reads with MiXCR, one row per CDR3 protein. The sample lists 600,000 to 650,000 distinct CDR3 sequences, roughly 20% occurring once. The data were taken from a study of T cells in Graves' hyperthyroidism and ophthalmopathy. The material sequenced was blood. The receptor's source is a man aged 25-45 years with Graves' ophthalmopathy.

The CDR3 region has the DNA TGTGCCAGCAACTCTCCTCAGGGGGCTTATTACGAGCAGTACTTC. Encoded protein: CASNSPQGAYYEQYF. The chain uses TRBV28 and TRBJ2-7, with 8 nucleotides matching TRBD1. V shed 7 bases, J shed 4 bases, and the junction held 12 bases outside the gene matches. This CDR3 spans 15 amino acids. Germline V gene data show CDR1 as MDHEN and CDR2 as SYDVKM.